This T cell receptor beta chain is drawn from a study of blood T cells in healthy people across ages. The germline V gene has CDR1 MDHEN and CDR2 SYDVKM. Trimming took 3 bases from V and 2 from J; bases not matched to a gene: 6. CDR3 length equals 15 residues. Combining a sample-barcoded 5' primer with a J-beta primer mix, a second PCR ran for about 6 to 12 cycles. Tags on each cDNA molecule came from a template-switch adaptor with 12 random nucleotides. One entry per CDR3 protein results from TCRdb running MiXCR on the 5' RACE reads. The data hold some 930,000 distinct CDR3 sequences, with about 28% observed a single time. This same sample was also taken into another study, of T cells of mothers and their children. That study adds: A few healthy Caucasian mothers gave samples, and so did their six children. Sequencing returned over 9.5 million TCR beta CDR3 reads per mother and around 3 million per child. Overlap in related mother-child pairs always slightly exceeded unrelated pairs, never significantly.

This receptor was taken from a woman in her thirties or forties in good health. Sequencing was performed on blood. V usage is TRBV28 and J usage is TRBJ2-7; 8 bases line up with TRBD1. This CDR3 reads CASSFSDRDPYEQYF. The DNA of the CDR3 is TGTGCCAGCAGTTTCTCGGACAGGGACCCCTACGAGCAGTACTTC.